The rows below give T cell receptor beta chains drawn from one sample of a study of CD8 T cells in ankylosing spondylitis. TCRdb processed the 5' RACE reads anew with MiXCR; each CDR3 protein has one entry. Altogether 450,000 or so distinct CDR3 sequences are present, roughly 25% being singletons, with the ten largest covering about 0.92%. Sample: blood, either unsorted or a sorted T cell fraction (not recorded which). Receptors originate from a male donor with ankylosing spondylitis. The CDR3 runs from the conserved cysteine through the conserved F or W. The order of the fields is V gene, D gene, CDR3 protein. The D gene is left open where the match is weak.

v_call: TRBV11-2
d_call: -
cdr3_aa: CASSPTLWGNYGYTF

v_call: TRBV20-1
d_call: -
cdr3_aa: CSAREGASTDTQYF

v_call: TRBV10-3
d_call: -
cdr3_aa: CAISEGQTYYEQYF

v_call: TRBV5-1
d_call: -
cdr3_aa: CASSLLGTLAKNIQYF

v_call: TRBV5-1
d_call: -
cdr3_aa: CASSFNSNQPQHF

v_call: TRBV7-2
d_call: TRBD2
cdr3_aa: CASSLGGGRSSTGELFF

v_call: TRBV10-3
d_call: -
cdr3_aa: CAISESAGRETQYF

v_call: TRBV6-1
d_call: -
cdr3_aa: CASSEAENKLFF

v_call: TRBV6-2/TRBV6-3
d_call: -
cdr3_aa: CASSWGSERAFF

v_call: TRBV10-1
d_call: TRBD1
cdr3_aa: CASSALPGQGSYEQYF

v_call: TRBV4-2
d_call: -
cdr3_aa: CASRVRDGPEKLFF

v_call: TRBV5-1
d_call: -
cdr3_aa: CASSLAGGWTDTQYF

v_call: TRBV11-2
d_call: -
cdr3_aa: CASSFPRTDTQYF